Below, 10 T cell receptor beta chains from the same sample are listed, as sequenced in a study of T-cell memory formation after mild COVID-19. TCRdb fed the 5' RACE reads into MiXCR, producing one record per CDR3 protein. The table has fewer than 600,000 distinct CDR3 sequences, roughly a fifth seen once. The specimen was PBMCs or a T cell subset sorted from them (not recorded which). The receptors were gathered from an adult woman who had mild COVID-19 (a few samples of this study predate the infection). Cell type and time point are not known.

The V and J genes are TRBV6-2 or TRBV6-3 and TRBJ2-2; D ambiguous. CDR1 is MNHEY and CDR2 is SVGEGT in the germline V gene. The CDR3 is 14 amino acids. V gave up 8 bases and J gave up 0 bases, with 10 bases separating them. The CDR3: CASLTPTNTGELFF. CDR3 coding DNA: TGTGCCAGCCTAACCCCCACGAACACCGGGGAGCTGTTTTTT.

This clonotype was counted at least ten times. The chain has TRBV7-9 and TRBJ1-1; 8 bases line up with TRBD1. The V gene end was trimmed by 2 bases and the J gene end by 4 bases; junction bases not matched to a gene: 6. CDR1 is SEHNR and CDR2 is FQNEAQ in the germline V gene (reference sequence). The CDR3 runs 15 residues. The CDR3 coding sequence is TGTGCCAGCAGCTTACCGACGGACAGGGCCACTGAAGCTTTCTTT. Protein product: CASSLPTDRATEAFF. The complete variable domain, with remaining parts taken from reference TRBV7-9 and TRBJ1-1, reads DTGVSQNPRHKITKRGQNVTFRCDPISEHNRLYWYRQTLGQGPEFLTYFQNEAQLEKSRLLSDRFSAERPKGSFSTLEIQRTEQGDSAMYLCASSLPTDRATEAFFGQGTRLTVV.

In this sample, this clonotype turned up a few times. V gene TRBV7-6 combines with J gene TRBJ2-2; no clear D gene. Trimming cost V 5 bases and J 0 bases, with 16 bases left between them. The CDR3 runs to 17 residues. Germline assignment: CDR1 SGHVS and CDR2 FNYEAQ. CDR3 DNA: TGTGCCAGCAGCCCTAGACTTAAGGCTCCGAACACCGGGGAGCTGTTTTTT. Amino acid sequence: CASSPRLKAPNTGELFF.

This clonotype was detected a few times. This chain connects TRBV5-1 to TRBJ1-3; TRBD1 matches 8 bases. Germline V gene lookup returns CDR1 SGHRS and CDR2 YFSETQ. The CDR3 contains 14 residues. Trimming took 4 bases from V and 4 from J; bases not matched to a gene: 4. The CDR3 sequence is CASSGGQAGNTIYF. The CDR3, as DNA: TGCGCCAGCAGCGGGGGACAGGCGGGAAACACCATATATTTT. Together with reference TRBV5-1 and TRBJ1-3, the CDR3 gives the full variable domain: KAGVTQTPRYLIKTRGQQVTLSCSPISGHRSVSWYQQTPGQGLQFLFEYFSETQRNKGNFPGRFSGRQFSNSRSEMNVSTLELGDSALYLCASSGGQAGNTIYFGEGSWLTVV.

The V gene is TRBV29-1, the J gene TRBJ2-1; D unresolved. Germline loops: CDR1 SQVTM, CDR2 ANQGSEA. This CDR3 region has 12 residues. V was pared by 0 bases and J by 7 bases, with 7 bases between. The CDR3 DNA sequence: TGCAGCGTTGAAGATAGAACAAATGAGCAGTTCTTC. The encoded protein is CSVEDRTNEQFF.

The chain joins TRBV4-1 to TRBJ2-2; 11 positions match TRBD1. In germline, CDR1 is MGHRA, CDR2 YSYEKL. The CDR3 loop spans 17 amino acids. V lost 4 bases, J lost 7 bases, and 11 bases stayed unmatched. CDR3 sequence: CASSPPDRDRGFGELFF. The CDR3 DNA follows: TGCGCCAGCAGCCCCCCGGACCGGGACAGGGGGTTCGGGGAGCTGTTTTTT.

The V call is TRBV19, the J call TRBJ2-7; 7 positions agree with TRBD2. The V gene's germline CDR1 is LNHDA and CDR2 SQIVND (reference sequence). V shed 3 bases, J shed 5 bases, and the junction held 7 bases outside the gene matches. The CDR3 length is 14 residues. This chain's CDR3 is CASSMGGSNNEQYF. For the CDR3, the DNA is TGTGCCAGTAGTATGGGAGGGAGTAACAACGAGCAGTACTTC.

This clonotype was found a few times. The chain links TRBV5-4 to TRBJ1-1; D might be TRBD1 (5 bases). V was clipped by 4 bases and J by 2 bases, with 21 bases between them. There are 17 residues in the CDR3. Germline V gene lookup returns CDR1 SGHNT and CDR2 YYREEE (reference sequence). The CDR3 nucleotides are TGTGCCAGCAGCGGTTCAAACGGACTGGGGGTTAACACTGAAGCTTTCTTT. It encodes CASSGSNGLGVNTEAFF.

V is TRBV20-1 and J is TRBJ2-3, with 12 bases identical to TRBD2. CDR3 length equals 18 residues. CDR1 and CDR2 from the germline V gene are DFQATT and SNEGSKA (reference sequence). V was clipped by 6 bases and J by 0 bases; unmatched bases: 13. The CDR3 region is CSATLEGLAGRSTDTQYF. The CDR3 DNA follows: TGCAGTGCAACGCTCGAGGGACTAGCGGGCCGTAGCACAGATACGCAGTATTTT.

This clonotype occurred a few times. The chain combines TRBV7-9 with TRBJ2-2; no definite D call. V lost 5 bases, J lost 1 base, and 11 bases lay in between. This CDR3 spans 15 amino acids. Germline assignment: CDR1 SEHNR and CDR2 FQNEAQ (reference sequence). DNA of the CDR3: TGTGCCAGCAGCCCCTCTTCAGGGAACACCGGGGAGCTGTTTTTT. Translated, it gives CASSPSSGNTGELFF.